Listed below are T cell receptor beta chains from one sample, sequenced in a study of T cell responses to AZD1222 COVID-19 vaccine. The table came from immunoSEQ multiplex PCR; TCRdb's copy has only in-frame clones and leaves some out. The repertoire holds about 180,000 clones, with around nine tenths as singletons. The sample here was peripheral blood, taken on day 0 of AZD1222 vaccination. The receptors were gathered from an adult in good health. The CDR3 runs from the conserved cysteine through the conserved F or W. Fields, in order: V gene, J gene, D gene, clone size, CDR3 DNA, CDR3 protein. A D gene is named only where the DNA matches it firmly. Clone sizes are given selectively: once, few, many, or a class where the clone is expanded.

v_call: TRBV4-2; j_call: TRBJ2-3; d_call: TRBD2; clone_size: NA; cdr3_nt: TGTGCCAGCAGCCAAGAAGGGAACGGGAGGGATACGCAGTATTTT; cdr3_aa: CASSQEGNGRDTQYF
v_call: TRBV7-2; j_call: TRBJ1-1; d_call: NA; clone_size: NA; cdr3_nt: TGTGCCAGCGTCCCCAGGGATCCGGGGATGGCGAACACTGAAGCTTTCTTT; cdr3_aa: CASVPRDPGMANTEAFF
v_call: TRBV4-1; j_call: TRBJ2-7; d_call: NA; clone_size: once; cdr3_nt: TGCGCCAGCAGAAAGGATGCAGGGATAGGCGAGCAGTACTTC; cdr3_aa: CASRKDAGIGEQYF
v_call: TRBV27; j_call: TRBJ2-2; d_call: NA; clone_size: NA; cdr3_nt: TGTGCCAGCATCTCCCTGGGGGGGGGCTGGACCGGGGAGCTGTTTTTT; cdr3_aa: CASISLGGGWTGELFF
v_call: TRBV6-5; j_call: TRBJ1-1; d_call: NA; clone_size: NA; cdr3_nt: TGTGCCAGCAGAACGGACATGCACACTGAAGCTTTCTTT; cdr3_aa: CASRTDMHTEAFF
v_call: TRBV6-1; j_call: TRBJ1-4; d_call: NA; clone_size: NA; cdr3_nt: TGTGCCAGCAGTGAAGTGGGCACTAATGAAAAACTGTTTTTT; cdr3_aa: CASSEVGTNEKLFF
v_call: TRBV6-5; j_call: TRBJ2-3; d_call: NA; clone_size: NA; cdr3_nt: TGTGCCAGCAGTCCATGGGACCCCACAGATACGCAGTATTTT; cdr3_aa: CASSPWDPTDTQYF
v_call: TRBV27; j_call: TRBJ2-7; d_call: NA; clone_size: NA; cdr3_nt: TGTGCCAGCAGTTTAGACAGGTCCCGTGGGGGCGAGCAGTATTTC; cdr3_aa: CASSLDRSRGGEQYF
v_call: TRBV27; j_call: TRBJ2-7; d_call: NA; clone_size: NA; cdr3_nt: TGTGCCAGCAGTTCAAACGGTTACGAGCAGTACTTC; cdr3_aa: CASSSNGYEQYF
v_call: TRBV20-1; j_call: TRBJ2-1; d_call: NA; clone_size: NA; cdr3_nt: TGCAGTGCTAGTCCTAACCCGGACTCCTACAATGAGCAGTTCTTC; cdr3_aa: CSASPNPDSYNEQFF
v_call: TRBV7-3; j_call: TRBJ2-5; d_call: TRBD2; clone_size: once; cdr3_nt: TGTGCCAGCAGCTTTAGCGGGAGGGGAGGGGAGACCCAGTACTTC; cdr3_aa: CASSFSGRGGETQYF
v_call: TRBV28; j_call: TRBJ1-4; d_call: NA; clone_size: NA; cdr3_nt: TGTGCCAGCAGTTTAGGGCGCGGTGGGGAGGAAAAACTGTTTTTT; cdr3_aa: CASSLGRGGEEKLFF
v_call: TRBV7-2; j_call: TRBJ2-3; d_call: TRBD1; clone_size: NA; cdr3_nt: TGTGCCAGCAGCTACCAACAGGGGCGAGATACGCAGTATTTT; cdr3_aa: CASSYQQGRDTQYF
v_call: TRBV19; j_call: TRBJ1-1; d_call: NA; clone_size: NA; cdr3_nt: TGTGCCAGCCACCGGGGGGGCGGAGGGTATGGCGAAGCTTTCTTT; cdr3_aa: CASHRGGGGYGEAFF